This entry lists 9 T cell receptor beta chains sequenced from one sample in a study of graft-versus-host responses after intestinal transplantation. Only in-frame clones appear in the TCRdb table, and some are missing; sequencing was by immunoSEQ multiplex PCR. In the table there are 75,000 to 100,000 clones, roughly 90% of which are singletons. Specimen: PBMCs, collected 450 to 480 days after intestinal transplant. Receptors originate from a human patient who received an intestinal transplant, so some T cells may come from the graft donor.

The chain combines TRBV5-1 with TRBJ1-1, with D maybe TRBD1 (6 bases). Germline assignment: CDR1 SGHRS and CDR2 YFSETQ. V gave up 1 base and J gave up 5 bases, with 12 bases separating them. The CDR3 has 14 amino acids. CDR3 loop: CASSLSGVGTEAFF. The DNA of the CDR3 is TGCGCCAGCAGCTTGTCAGGGGTGGGGACTGAAGCTTTCTTT.

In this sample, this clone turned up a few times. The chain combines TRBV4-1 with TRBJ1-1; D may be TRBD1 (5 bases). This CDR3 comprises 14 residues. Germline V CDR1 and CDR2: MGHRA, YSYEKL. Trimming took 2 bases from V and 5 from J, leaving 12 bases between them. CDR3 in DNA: TGCGCCAGCAGCCAAACCCCGGGGGGGACTGAAGCTTTCTTT. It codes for CASSQTPGGTEAFF.

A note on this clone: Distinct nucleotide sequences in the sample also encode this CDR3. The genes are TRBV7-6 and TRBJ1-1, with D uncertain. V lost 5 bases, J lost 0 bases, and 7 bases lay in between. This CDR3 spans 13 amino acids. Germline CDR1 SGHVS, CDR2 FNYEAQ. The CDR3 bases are TGTGCCAGCAGCCTCGCACTGAACACTGAAGCTTTCTTT. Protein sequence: CASSLALNTEAFF.

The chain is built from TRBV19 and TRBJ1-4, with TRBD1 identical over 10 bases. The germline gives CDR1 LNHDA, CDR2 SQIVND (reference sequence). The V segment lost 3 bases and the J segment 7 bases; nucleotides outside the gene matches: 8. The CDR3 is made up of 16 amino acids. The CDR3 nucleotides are TGTGCCAGTAGTATGTTGTGGGGACAGGGGACTGAAAAACTGTTTTTT. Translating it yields CASSMLWGQGTEKLFF.

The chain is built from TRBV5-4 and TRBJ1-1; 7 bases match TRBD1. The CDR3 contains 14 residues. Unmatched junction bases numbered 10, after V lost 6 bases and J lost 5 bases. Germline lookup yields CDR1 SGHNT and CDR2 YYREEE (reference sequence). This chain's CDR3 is CASTPTGSWTEAFF. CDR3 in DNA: TGTGCCAGCACCCCGACAGGGAGTTGGACTGAAGCTTTCTTT.

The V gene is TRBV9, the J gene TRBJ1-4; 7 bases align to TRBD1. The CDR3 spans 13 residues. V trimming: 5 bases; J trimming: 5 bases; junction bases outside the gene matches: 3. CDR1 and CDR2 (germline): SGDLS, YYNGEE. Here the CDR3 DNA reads TGTGCCAGCAGTTCAGGGGGGAATGAAAAACTGTTTTTT. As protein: CASSSGGNEKLFF.

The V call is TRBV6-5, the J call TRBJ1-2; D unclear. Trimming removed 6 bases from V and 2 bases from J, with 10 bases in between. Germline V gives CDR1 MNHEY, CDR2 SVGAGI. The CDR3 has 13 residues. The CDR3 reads CASSLLQNYGYTF. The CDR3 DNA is TGTGCCAGCAGCCTACTACAAAACTATGGCTACACCTTC.

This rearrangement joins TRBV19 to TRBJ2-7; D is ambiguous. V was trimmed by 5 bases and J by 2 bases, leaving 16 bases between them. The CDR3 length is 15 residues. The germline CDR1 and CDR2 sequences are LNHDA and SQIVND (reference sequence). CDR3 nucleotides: TGTGCCAGTAGTGCAGGATTAGAGGTACCCTACGAGCAGTACTTC. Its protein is CASSAGLEVPYEQYF.

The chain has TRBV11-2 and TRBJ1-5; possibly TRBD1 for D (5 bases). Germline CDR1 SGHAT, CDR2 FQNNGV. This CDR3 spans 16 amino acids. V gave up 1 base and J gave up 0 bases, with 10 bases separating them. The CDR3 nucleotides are TGTGCCAGCAGCTTAGCAAGGGGTAATAGCAATCAGCCCCAGCATTTT. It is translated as CASSLARGNSNQPQHF.